The 28 T cell receptor beta chains in this list originate from one sample, sequenced in a study of CD8 T cells in ankylosing spondylitis. TCRdb fed the 5' RACE reads into MiXCR, producing one record per CDR3 protein. The repertoire consists of about 250,000 distinct CDR3 sequences, with more than 25% occurring once and the leading ten covering 4% to 5%. The sequenced sample was blood, either unsorted or a sorted T cell fraction (not recorded which). These receptors all come from a male donor with ankylosing spondylitis or in good health (not recorded which).

This sequence joins TRBV12-3 or TRBV12-4 and TRBJ2-3, with unresolved D. Trimming left V 2 bases short and J 3 bases short, with 3 bases between. The CDR3 sequence is 12 residues long. DNA for the CDR3: TGTGCCAGCAGTTTAATTACAGATACGCAGTATTTT. Its protein is CASSLITDTQYF.

The sample holds many counts of this clonotype. The V and J genes are TRBV18 and TRBJ2-7; no reliable D call. This CDR3 spans 14 amino acids. The germline V gene has CDR1 KGHSH and CDR2 LQKENI. The V gene lost 4 bases and the J gene lost 3 bases, with 13 bases spanning the gap. This CDR3 is CASSRQEMVYEQYF. In nucleotides, the CDR3 is TGTGCCAGCTCACGCCAGGAAATGGTCTACGAGCAGTACTTC.

V is TRBV20-1 and J is TRBJ2-5, with D possibly being TRBD1 (5 bases). V was clipped by 1 base and J by 8 bases, with 11 bases between them. Germline CDR1 is DFQATT and CDR2 is SNEGSKA (reference sequence). The CDR3 contains 12 residues. The CDR3 coding sequence is TGCAGTGCTAGAGGGGGCCTGGACACCCAGTACTTC. Translation: CSARGGLDTQYF.

This clonotype showed up just a few times. This chain connects TRBV18 to TRBJ2-5; D uncertain. The germline CDR1 and CDR2 sequences are KGHSH and LQKENI. Trimming left V 0 bases short and J 5 bases short, with 4 bases between. This CDR3 spans 12 amino acids. The CDR3 DNA follows: TGTGCCAGCTCACCACCGGAGGAGACCCAGTACTTC. As protein: CASSPPEETQYF.

J is TRBJ2-7 and V is TRBV29-1; no firm D call. The CDR3 is 12 amino acids. Germline CDR1 SQVTM, CDR2 ANQGSEA. V lost 7 bases and J 2 bases, leaving 12 bases between the germline ends. The CDR3: CSARTGAYEQYF. DNA for the CDR3: TGCAGCGCCAGGACGGGCGCCTACGAGCAGTACTTC.

The chain has TRBV5-1 and TRBJ2-7; possibly TRBD2 for D (5 bases). The germline V gene encodes CDR1 SGHRS and CDR2 YFSETQ. CDR3 length: 13 residues. With 1 base removed from V and 5 bases from J, the gap between germline ends came to 10 bases. The DNA of the CDR3 is TGCGCCAGCAGCTTGTCAGCGGACCACGAGCAGTACTTC. Protein sequence: CASSLSADHEQYF.

This clonotype has a handful of counts. V and J are TRBV6-5 and TRBJ2-7, with D maybe TRBD1 (6 bases). The CDR3 runs to 14 residues. V dropped 2 bases and J dropped 0 bases, with 8 bases sitting between them. The germline V gene has CDR1 MNHEY and CDR2 SVGAGI. The CDR3 nucleotides are TGTGCCAGCAGTTACGAGACAGGCTCCTACGAGCAGTACTTC. Translated: CASSYETGSYEQYF.

This chain uses TRBV7-9 with TRBJ2-3; no firm D call. V lost 3 bases, J lost 13 bases, and 11 bases lay in between. Germline assignment: CDR1 SEHNR and CDR2 FQNEAQ (reference sequence). The CDR3 has 11 amino acids. CDR3 residues: CASSFIGSKYF. CDR3 nucleotide sequence: TGTGCCAGCAGCTTCATCGGGTCGAAGTATTTT.

This clonotype was observed a handful of times. The V gene is TRBV29-1, the J gene TRBJ2-1, with 8 bases matching TRBD1. The germline gives CDR1 SQVTM, CDR2 ANQGSEA. The junction had 9 bases not matched to a gene; V was cut back by 7 bases and J by 1 base. The CDR3 sequence is 15 residues long. DNA for the CDR3: TGCAGCGCCCCGACAGGGGCGAAATCCTACAATGAGCAGTTCTTC. Its translation: CSAPTGAKSYNEQFF.

J is TRBJ1-1 and V is TRBV6-1; TRBD1 is a possible D gene (5 bases). The CDR3 length is 15 residues. Germline lookup yields CDR1 MNHNS and CDR2 SASEGT. Deletions cut 6 bases from V and 2 bases from J, with 16 bases between. The CDR3 loop reads CASSPRRDLNTEAFF. For the CDR3, the DNA is TGTGCCAGCAGCCCCAGGCGGGACCTTAACACTGAAGCTTTCTTT.

This sequence joins TRBV6-5 and TRBJ2-7, with TRBD1 as a possible D gene (6 bases). CDR1 and CDR2 (germline): MNHEY, SVGAGI. V lost 8 bases and J 2 bases, leaving 10 bases between the germline ends. The CDR3 has 12 residues. As DNA, the CDR3 is TGTGCCAGCCGGGACATTGCCTACGAGCAGTACTTC. This codes for CASRDIAYEQYF.

The chain links TRBV10-3 to TRBJ2-2, with D possibly TRBD2 on 5 matching bases. Trimming shortened V by 2 bases and J by 4 bases, and 11 bases separated the two germline ends. CDR1 and CDR2 from the germline V gene are ENHRY and SYGVKD. This CDR3 comprises 15 residues. The CDR3 protein is CAISETSSFTGELFF. In DNA, the CDR3 is TGTGCCATCAGTGAGACTAGTAGTTTCACCGGGGAGCTGTTTTTT.

This chain connects TRBV7-7 to TRBJ2-2, with D possibly matching TRBD2 (5 bases). V was pared by 5 bases and J by 5 bases, with 9 bases between. Germline CDR1 and CDR2: SSHAT and FNYEAQ (reference sequence). The length of the CDR3 is 13 residues. This chain's CDR3 is CASSLDLTGELFF. The DNA for the CDR3 is TGTGCCAGCAGCCTGGACTTAACCGGGGAGCTGTTTTTT.

The chain carries TRBV6-1 and TRBJ1-6; D remains ambiguous. CDR3 length equals 14 residues. The ends were cut back, 5 bases at V and 8 bases at J, with 13 bases in the middle. CDR1 MNHNS and CDR2 SASEGT come from the germline V gene. CDR3 sequence: CASSRDALDSPLHF. The CDR3 DNA reads as TGTGCCAGCAGTAGAGATGCATTGGATTCACCCCTCCACTTT.

This chain links TRBV12-3 or TRBV12-4 with TRBJ2-7; no definite D call. This CDR3 is 13 amino acids long. V lost 1 base and J 3 bases, leaving 7 bases between the germline ends. The CDR3 protein is CASSLGLYYEQYF. The CDR3 DNA reads as TGTGCCAGCAGTTTAGGGCTATACTACGAGCAGTACTTC.

For this clonotype: A much larger clonotype is one base distant, so this may be a read error. The chain combines TRBV7-9 with TRBJ2-1; D is possibly TRBD1 (5 bases). The germline CDR1 and CDR2 sequences are SEHNR and FQNEAQ (reference sequence). Trimming cost V 1 base and J 5 bases, with 9 bases left between them. This CDR3 spans 14 amino acids. CDR3 sequence reads: CASSLVGVHNEQFF. Here the CDR3 DNA reads TGTGCCAGCAGCTTAGTAGGGGTCCACAATGAGCAGTTCTTC.

This rearrangement joins TRBV4-1 to TRBJ2-7; D unresolved. Trimming took off 0 bases at V and 1 base at J, with 16 bases between the two ends. Germline assignment: CDR1 MGHRA and CDR2 YSYEKL. The length of the CDR3 is 17 residues. CDR3 in DNA: TGCGCCAGCAGCCAAGAAGGAATAGGCCCACAGTCCTACGAGCAGTACTTC. It is translated as CASSQEGIGPQSYEQYF.

There are a few counts of this clonotype. The rearrangement uses TRBV18 and TRBJ2-5; maybe TRBD1 (6 bases). Germline assignment: CDR1 KGHSH and CDR2 LQKENI. V gave up 8 bases and J gave up 9 bases, with 19 bases separating them. There are 13 residues in the CDR3. The CDR3 DNA reads as TGTGCCAGCACCCGGGACACCGGATTCTCCCAGTACTTC. Translation gives CASTRDTGFSQYF.

The chain has TRBV5-1 and TRBJ2-3, with 11 bases lining up with TRBD1. The CDR3 extends over 15 amino acids. The V and J ends lost 4 bases and 4 bases, in that order; junction bases with no gene match: 5. CDR1 is SGHRS and CDR2 is YFSETQ in the germline V gene. The CDR3 protein is CASSPRTGGSDTQYF. The CDR3 DNA reads TGCGCCAGCAGCCCCCGGACAGGGGGCTCAGATACGCAGTATTTT.

This clonotype was observed a handful of times. The chain has TRBV20-1 and TRBJ2-1; 7 nucleotides line up with TRBD2. After removal of 3 bases from V and 7 bases from J, the junction contained 0 bases not matched to a gene. The germline CDR1 and CDR2 sequences are DFQATT and SNEGSKA (reference sequence). This CDR3 region has 11 residues. The CDR3 region is CSARGGNEQFF. The DNA for the CDR3 is TGCAGTGCTAGGGGAGGGAATGAGCAGTTCTTC.

Remarks on this clonotype: A single base separates this from a much larger clone, so it may be a read error. CDR3 DNA sequence: TGTGCCAGCAGCTCCAGTGGGACCGTTGCCAAAAACAGTCAGTACTTC. It yields the protein CASSSSGTVAKNSQYF. V usage is TRBV7-2 and J usage is TRBJ2-4; perhaps D is TRBD1 or TRBD2 (5 bases each). Germline V gene data show CDR1 as SGHTA and CDR2 as FQGNSA. This CDR3 spans 16 amino acids.

The chain couples TRBV20-1 to TRBJ2-7; no reliable D call. Germline values: CDR1 DFQATT, CDR2 SNEGSKA (reference sequence). V lost 0 bases and J 2 bases, leaving 14 bases between the germline ends. CDR3 length equals 15 residues. The DNA of the CDR3 is TGCAGTGCTAGAGATCGGTTTACAGAGCCCTACGAGCAGTACTTC. This codes for CSARDRFTEPYEQYF.

In this sample, this clonotype turned up a few times. The chain couples TRBV6-1 to TRBJ2-2; the match to TRBD1 covers 8 bases. Trimming removed 6 bases from V and 4 bases from J; junction bases left unmatched: 7. CDR1 is MNHNS, CDR2 SASEGT, per germline. The CDR3 sequence is 15 residues long. CDR3 sequence reads: CASSPGQVTTGELFF. The DNA for the CDR3 is TGTGCCAGCAGCCCGGGACAGGTCACCACCGGGGAGCTGTTTTTT.

This clonotype was seen more than once but under ten times. J is TRBJ2-5 and V is TRBV20-1, with D possibly matching TRBD1 (6 bases). CDR3 length: 13 amino acids. The V and J ends lost 0 bases and 7 bases respectively, with 12 bases between them. Germline-derived CDR1 and CDR2 are DFQATT and SNEGSKA (reference sequence). The CDR3 DNA reads TGCAGTGCTAGAGAGCAGGGGACGGGGACCCAGTACTTC. Translation: CSAREQGTGTQYF.

This clonotype occurred many times. J is TRBJ2-7 and V is TRBV6-5; D unresolved. CDR3 length equals 13 residues. Trimming shortened V by 2 bases and J by 3 bases, and 8 bases separated the two germline ends. CDR1 MNHEY and CDR2 SVGAGI come from the germline V gene. The DNA for the CDR3 is TGTGCCAGCAGTTACATGATCAACTACGAGCAGTACTTC. Its protein product is CASSYMINYEQYF.

The genes are TRBV12-3 or TRBV12-4 and TRBJ2-5; either TRBD1 or TRBD2 may supply D (5 bases each). The CDR3 spans 12 residues. With 7 bases removed from V and 5 bases from J, the gap between germline ends came to 11 bases. CDR3 bases: TGTGCCAGCACCACGGGGCGGGAGACCCAGTACTTC. It yields the protein CASTTGRETQYF.

This chain joins TRBV20-1 and TRBJ1-1; 11 positions match TRBD1. The germline V gene has CDR1 DFQATT and CDR2 SNEGSKA (reference sequence). J gave up 3 bases and V 5 bases, and 5 bases lay outside the gene matches. CDR3 length: 14 amino acids. Here the CDR3 DNA reads TGCAGTGCTGCCGGGACAGGGGGTCACACTGAAGCTTTCTTT. Translation gives CSAAGTGGHTEAFF.

This clonotype was seen more than once but under ten times. The chain combines TRBV7-2 with TRBJ2-2, with 12 bases matching TRBD1. Germline CDR1 SGHTA, CDR2 FQGNSA. J lost 5 bases, V lost 1 base, and 2 bases had no gene match. The length of the CDR3 is 16 residues. CDR3 sequence reads: CASSLGGQGATGELFF. DNA for the CDR3: TGTGCCAGCAGCTTAGGGGGACAGGGGGCGACCGGGGAGCTGTTTTTT.